Detailed here is one TCR beta chain. Relative to the germline gene, one junction end is altered; a read error may explain this. This sample was taken from a study of molecular identifiers for immune sequencing clone quantification. TCRdb reprocessed the PCR reads with MiXCR, giving one entry per CDR3 protein. This sample yields over 550,000 distinct CDR3 sequences, of which less than 30% are seen a single time; approximately 0.75% belongs to the top ten. This CDR3 is 13 amino acids long. The germline V gene has CDR1 MNHEY and CDR2 SMNVEV (reference sequence). The sorting of naive CD8 T cells used the CD8+CD4-CCR7+CD45RA+ phenotype.

The sequence came from a human donor in good health. Some libraries in this study had Jurkat cell RNA spiked in. The source material was naive CD8+ T cells from blood, with Jurkat cell RNA spiked in. Subset of the sample: FACS-sorted CD8+CD4-CCR7+CD45RA+ naive T cells. The chain recombines TRBV27 with TRBJ2-7; D is tentatively TRBD1 or TRBD2 (6 bases each). The CDR3 region has the DNA TGTGCCAGCAGTATTGGGGGGCCCTACGCGCAGTACTTC. Protein: CASSIGGPYAQYF.